Shown below are 21 T cell receptor beta chains from a single sample sequenced in a study of T-cell reconstitution after alpha-beta-depleted transplantation in children. Unique molecular identifiers tagged the TCRbeta library. TCRdb fed the PCR reads into MiXCR, producing one record per CDR3 protein. Altogether a few hundred thousand distinct CDR3 sequences are present, more than 9% being singletons, with the ten largest covering about 20%. The sequences come from peripheral blood, collected 180 days after TCRalphabeta/CD19-depleted stem cell transplant. Source of these receptors: a male patient aged 2-9 years who had a stem cell transplant for chronic granulomatous disease, so the T cells may come from the graft donor.

This clonotype appeared many times. V usage is TRBV20-1 and J usage is TRBJ2-4; no firm D call. Germline V gene lookup returns CDR1 DFQATT and CDR2 SNEGSKA (reference sequence). Trimming shortened V by 1 base and J by 0 bases, and 4 bases separated the two germline ends. This CDR3 spans 13 amino acids. The CDR3 is CSARGVAKNIQYF. The CDR3 region has the DNA TGCAGTGCTAGAGGGGTAGCCAAAAACATTCAGTACTTC.

In its sample, this clonotype was seen many times. The chain carries TRBV30 and TRBJ2-1, with no clear D. V was clipped by 5 bases and J by 4 bases, with 12 bases between them. The CDR3 extends over 13 amino acids. Germline CDR1 and CDR2: GTSNPN and SVGIG (reference sequence). In DNA form, the CDR3 reads TGTGCCTGGGTGTCTGAAGTGTACAATGAGCAGTTCTTC. Translation: CAWVSEVYNEQFF.

The table lists this clonotype with many counts. The chain has TRBV2 and TRBJ1-5, with 12 bases matching TRBD1. The V gene end was trimmed by 8 bases and the J gene end by 7 bases; junction bases not matched to a gene: 15. Germline CDR1 and CDR2: SNHLY and FYNNEI. CDR3 length: 17 residues. The CDR3: CASSTSQEGQGAQPQHF. The DNA of the CDR3 is TGTGCCAGCTCCACATCCCAAGAGGGACAGGGGGCACAGCCCCAGCATTTT.

This clonotype was picked up many times. The chain is built from TRBV20-1 and TRBJ1-5; maybe TRBD1 (6 bases). This CDR3 has 13 amino acids. Germline CDR1 DFQATT, CDR2 SNEGSKA (reference sequence). The germline V and J ends were trimmed by 3 bases and 6 bases, with 12 bases remaining between them. The CDR3 DNA follows: TGCAGTGCTAGGGAGGGGGTGGTTCAGCCCCAGCATTTT. Protein: CSAREGVVQPQHF.

Concerning this clonotype itself: One base away lies a much larger clone, so this may be a sequencing read error. This rearrangement joins TRBV5-1 to TRBJ2-7; possibly TRBD1 for D (6 bases). The CDR3 has 14 residues. Trimming left V 4 bases short and J 0 bases short, with 11 bases between. Germline V gene lookup returns CDR1 SGHRS and CDR2 YFSETQ. Here the CDR3 reads CASSDTGCSYEQYF. In DNA, the CDR3 is TGCGCCAGCAGCGATACAGGGTGCTCCTACGAGCAGTACTTC.

Many counts were recorded for this clonotype. The chain joins TRBV20-1 to TRBJ1-3; tentatively, D is TRBD1 (5 bases). V lost 0 bases to trimming and J lost 7 bases, with 16 bases between them. The germline V gene has CDR1 DFQATT and CDR2 SNEGSKA (reference sequence). There are 15 residues in the CDR3. The CDR3 sequence is CSARDRRDSPNTIYF. The DNA for the CDR3 is TGCAGTGCTAGAGATCGACGGGACTCTCCCAACACCATATATTTT.

The rearrangement uses TRBV11-2 and TRBJ2-1, with TRBD1 matching 7 bases. Germline V gives CDR1 SGHAT, CDR2 FQNNGV. The CDR3 spans 18 residues. V lost 2 bases, J lost 4 bases, and 14 bases stayed unmatched. CDR3 amino acids: CASSLRSLQGRGYNEQFF. The CDR3 DNA sequence: TGTGCCAGCAGCTTAAGGAGCTTACAGGGGCGAGGGTACAATGAGCAGTTCTTC.

In this sample, this clonotype turned up many times. The CDR3 protein is CASSLGGPTYEQYF. CDR3 DNA sequence: TGTGCCAGCAGCCTCGGGGGCCCAACCTACGAGCAGTACTTC. The V gene is TRBV9, the J gene TRBJ2-7; D is tentatively TRBD1 or TRBD2 (6 bases each). The CDR3 has 14 residues. V was trimmed by 4 bases and J by 2 bases, leaving 13 bases between them. The germline CDR1 and CDR2 sequences are SGDLS and YYNGEE.

At least ten counts were recorded for this clonotype. The gene calls are TRBV4-3 and TRBJ2-6; D unclear. The germline gives CDR1 LGHNA, CDR2 YSLEER. V lost 0 bases and J 6 bases, leaving 9 bases between the germline ends. The CDR3 covers 15 residues. The DNA of the CDR3 is TGCGCCAGCAGCCAAGAGGGCAAGGTGGCCAACGTCCTGACTTTC. The encoded protein is CASSQEGKVANVLTF.

This clonotype was picked up many times. V and J are TRBV28 and TRBJ2-5; 7 positions agree with TRBD1. This CDR3 has 15 residues. The trim removed 3 bases at V and 2 bases at J, leaving 6 bases unmatched. Germline V gives CDR1 MDHEN, CDR2 SYDVKM. The DNA for the CDR3 is TGTGCCAGCAGTTTTGTACCGGGACAGCAAGAGACCCAGTACTTC. Protein sequence: CASSFVPGQQETQYF.

This clonotype appeared many times. The V call is TRBV24-1, the J call TRBJ2-5; 7 bases agree with TRBD2. Trimming at V came to 3 bases and at J to 1 base, leaving 4 bases not matched to a gene. The CDR3 is made up of 15 amino acids. CDR1 is KGHDR and CDR2 is SFDVKD in the germline V gene. CDR3 sequence (DNA): TGTGCCACCAGTGATAGTCCGGGAGGCCAAGAGACCCAGTACTTC. Protein: CATSDSPGGQETQYF.

This clonotype was seen many times. The chain uses TRBV3-1 and TRBJ2-2, with 8 positions matching TRBD2. There are 16 residues in the CDR3. Germline lookup yields CDR1 LGHDT and CDR2 YNNKEL (reference sequence). Germline trimming cut 0 bases from V and 4 bases from J; bases unmatched to any gene: 4. The CDR3 bases are TGTGCCAGCAGCCAAGAGGTAGCGGGACCCACCGGGGAGCTGTTTTTT. It is translated as CASSQEVAGPTGELFF.

In its sample, this clonotype was seen a few times. V is TRBV6-2 or TRBV6-3 and J is TRBJ2-5; D perhaps matches TRBD1 (5 bases). V lost 7 bases and J 5 bases, leaving 17 bases between the germline ends. The CDR3 consists of 14 residues. From germline, CDR1 is MNHEY and CDR2 SVGEGT. CDR3 amino acids: CASTLPGRAETQYF. The CDR3 DNA is TGTGCCAGCACCCTCCCCGGCAGGGCGGAGACCCAGTACTTC.

In this sample, this clonotype turned up many times. The chain is built from TRBV20-1 and TRBJ1-2; 9 bases are a match to TRBD1. This CDR3 spans 15 amino acids. Germline V gives CDR1 DFQATT, CDR2 SNEGSKA (reference sequence). V lost 0 bases to trimming and J lost 6 bases; unmatched junction nucleotides: 8. The CDR3 spells CSAREDRGVLHGYTF. The CDR3 coding sequence is TGCAGTGCTAGAGAGGACAGGGGTGTTCTGCATGGCTACACCTTC.

This clonotype was counted at least ten times. V gene TRBV30 combines with J gene TRBJ2-1; possibly TRBD2 for D (5 bases). V gave up 0 bases and J gave up 8 bases, with 20 bases separating them. Germline values: CDR1 GTSNPN, CDR2 SVGIG (reference sequence). The CDR3 is 16 amino acids. The CDR3 DNA reads as TGTGCCTGGAGTGTGATGCTCGGAGGCGGTCCCGATGAGCAGTTCTTC. Translation gives CAWSVMLGGGPDEQFF.

This clonotype has ten or more counts. The V gene is TRBV29-1, the J gene TRBJ2-4; maybe TRBD1 (6 bases). Germline CDR1 SQVTM, CDR2 ANQGSEA. Between the trimmed V and J ends, which lost 5 bases and 0 bases, there was a span of 8 bases. The CDR3 consists of 13 residues. CDR3 loop: CSVTGLAKNIQYF. As DNA, the CDR3 is TGCAGCGTTACAGGGTTAGCCAAAAACATTCAGTACTTC.

This clonotype came up many times. The chain couples TRBV28 to TRBJ2-3; D remains ambiguous. Trimming took 8 bases from V and 0 from J, leaving 15 bases between them. This CDR3 has 15 amino acids. Germline assignment: CDR1 MDHEN and CDR2 SYDVKM. The CDR3 DNA reads as TGTGCCAGCCGACGCTCGCCCGTCAGCACAGATACGCAGTATTTT. Its translation: CASRRSPVSTDTQYF.

This clonotype was observed a handful of times. V usage is TRBV14 and J usage is TRBJ1-1, with a possible D match to TRBD1 (5 bases). The CDR3 is made up of 14 amino acids. The germline V gene has CDR1 SGHDN and CDR2 FVKESK. Trimming cost V 6 bases and J 4 bases, with 15 bases left between them. In nucleotides, the CDR3 is TGTGCCAGCAGTCCCAACCGTAGGGGCACTGAAGCTTTCTTT. As protein: CASSPNRRGTEAFF.

This clonotype was observed many times. The chain links TRBV12-3 or TRBV12-4 to TRBJ2-7; 8 bases map to TRBD1. The CDR3 totals 15 residues. V gave up 2 bases and J gave up 2 bases; unmatched junction bases: 5. The CDR3 loop is CASSLRSGGAYEQYF. In DNA form, the CDR3 reads TGTGCCAGCAGTTTAAGGTCAGGGGGCGCCTACGAGCAGTACTTC.

This clonotype was seen at least ten times. This rearrangement joins TRBV6-1 to TRBJ2-1; tentatively, D is TRBD2 (6 bases). CDR1 MNHNS and CDR2 SASEGT come from the germline V gene. V shed 4 bases and J shed 7 bases, with 14 bases lying between them. This CDR3 comprises 14 residues. CDR3 amino acids: CASSAALGGNEQFF. The CDR3 DNA sequence: TGTGCCAGCAGTGCCGCACTGGGAGGAAATGAGCAGTTCTTC.

In its sample, this clonotype was seen many times. The chain has TRBV9 and TRBJ2-3; D remains unclear. The CDR3 is 14 residues long. Germline assignment: CDR1 SGDLS and CDR2 YYNGEE. V lost 3 bases and J lost 4, with 12 bases in between. CDR3 region: CASSDRVFADTQYF. The CDR3 nucleotides read TGTGCCAGCAGCGATCGGGTTTTCGCAGATACGCAGTATTTT.